The present entry profiles one T cell receptor beta chain with its context. Its antigen is undetermined. The time point is: newly diagnosed GD, antithyroid drugs for less than 3 months. The TCR library was prepared using RNA isolated from PBMCs. Trimming removed 7 bases from V and 7 bases from J; junction bases left unmatched: 15. The CDR3 totals 15 residues. The germline gives CDR1 MNHEY, CDR2 SVGEGT. This record belongs to a study of regulatory T cells in long-lasting Graves disease. The overall study: Newly diagnosed Graves' patients had taken antithyroid drugs under 3 months.

Study-level results: Patients with persistent disease showed a bias toward TRBV28, TRBJ1-2 and TRBJ2-5. Lower TCR diversity characterized persistent Graves' patients relative to newly diagnosed patients.

Construction of TCR beta libraries relied on iRepertoire HTBI primers and on Arm-PCR targeting CDR3 regions. TCRdb fed the multiplex PCR reads into MiXCR, producing one record per CDR3 protein. The sample lists over 400,000 distinct CDR3 sequences; around 13% were seen once. These same data were also listed under a study on T cells in Graves' hyperthyroidism and ophthalmopathy. That study reports: In the first-round RT-PCR of the TCR CDR3, the HTBI primer set was used.

The TCR comes from a woman in her fifties or sixties with Graves disease. The V and J genes are TRBV6-2 or TRBV6-3 and TRBJ1-1, with 7 positions matching TRBD1. The source was peripheral blood mononuclear cells (PBMCs), collected at new diagnosis, from a patient treated with antithyroid drugs. The CDR3 region is CASKRQGTLISEAFF. The CDR3 bases are TGTGCCAGCAAAAGACAGGGTACGTTAATCAGTGAAGCTTTCTTT.